This TCR beta chain was captured by sequencing in a study of cytomegalovirus exposure and HLA in healthy donors. Study results and caveats: TCR beta chain V- and J-gene trimming was linked, in a later analysis, to a missense variant in DCLRE1C. Common viral pathogens seemed, in a later analysis, to connect with several of the most significant clusters. Accurate predictions that matched the HLA-A and HLA-B alleles of most subjects were reportedly made from TCR beta sequences. Analyses of presence and absence presupposed an approximately uniform sequencing depth across donors.

As concerns this clone: What it binds is unknown.

PCR employed 60 Vbeta and 13 Jbeta primers. Libraries were prepared by immunoSEQ multiplex PCR; TCRdb keeps only in-frame clonotypes and omits some of them. The sample has some 110,000 clones, around 80% seen once. Sequenced material: PBMCs. The TCR sequence derives from a woman aged 40 to 49 in good health and CMV-seronegative.

Here the CDR3 DNA reads TGTGCCAGCAGCTTCGGACAGGAGACCCAGTACTTC. It codes for CASSFGQETQYF. The chain recombines TRBV7-9 with TRBJ2-5; a weak D match, TRBD1 (6 bases). The V gene lost 3 bases and the J gene lost 5 bases, with 7 bases spanning the gap. CDR3 size: 12 residues. The V gene's germline CDR1 is SEHNR and CDR2 FQNEAQ (reference sequence).